This section outlines one T cell receptor (beta chain) sequence together with its context. The data were taken from a study of T cells in localized non-small cell lung cancer. TCRdb's table, derived via immunoSEQ multiplex PCR, lists solely in-frame clones and lacks some. Seen here are tens of thousands of clones, less than 90% observed once, and the top ten hold about 29%. The CDR3 loop spans 14 amino acids. Trimming left V 10 bases short and J 6 bases short, with 16 bases between. CDR1 and CDR2 from the germline V gene are ENHRY and SYGVKD. This receptor was taken from a male donor aged 60 or over with stage I squamous cell lung carcinoma. Sequences were derived from peripheral blood, sampled before any cancer treatment. V usage is TRBV10-3 and J usage is TRBJ1-6, with no clear D. The CDR3 here is CATRAVGRNSPLHF. The CDR3 bases are TGTGCCACAAGGGCGGTCGGACGTAATTCACCCCTCCACTTT.